Listed below are T cell receptor beta chains from one sample, sequenced in a study of T-cell reconstitution after alpha-beta-depleted transplantation in children. One entry per CDR3 protein, called by TCRdb with MiXCR from the PCR reads. Of hundreds of thousands of distinct CDR3 sequences listed, under 20% are singletons. The source material was PBMCs, mostly from graft donor cells, sampled 360 days after TCRalphabeta/CD19-depleted stem cell transplant. The source of these receptors is a male patient under 18 who had a stem cell transplant for acute lymphoblastic leukemia, so the T cells may come from the graft donor. The CDR3 runs from the conserved cysteine through the conserved F or W. Fields, in order: V gene, J gene, D gene, clone size, CDR3 length, CDR3 DNA, CDR3 protein. A D gene is named only where the DNA matches it firmly. Clone size is given for some rows only: seen once, a few or many times, or a class if the clone is expanded.

v_call: TRBV5-1; j_call: TRBJ2-7; d_call: -; clone_size: many; cdr3_length: 13; cdr3_nt: TGCGCCAGCAGCTCCGGGACGGGCTACGAGCAGTACTTC; cdr3_aa: CASSSGTGYEQYF
v_call: TRBV20-1; j_call: TRBJ2-1; d_call: TRBD2; clone_size: few; cdr3_length: 15; cdr3_nt: TGCAGTGCTAGACTAGCGGGAGAATCTTACAATGAGCAGTTCTTC; cdr3_aa: CSARLAGESYNEQFF
v_call: TRBV7-9; j_call: TRBJ2-7; d_call: -; clone_size: -; cdr3_length: 13; cdr3_nt: TGTGCCAGCAGCTTACAGTCGGGGGCCGAGCAGTACTTC; cdr3_aa: CASSLQSGAEQYF
v_call: TRBV7-8; j_call: TRBJ2-1; d_call: -; clone_size: many; cdr3_length: 12; cdr3_nt: TGTGCCAGCAGGACTTGGGGCAATGAGCAGTTCTTC; cdr3_aa: CASRTWGNEQFF
v_call: TRBV29-1; j_call: TRBJ2-3; d_call: -; clone_size: -; cdr3_length: 15; cdr3_nt: TGCAGCGTTGAAGCTTTGGGCACCCGGGGAGATACGCAGTATTTT; cdr3_aa: CSVEALGTRGDTQYF
v_call: TRBV7-9; j_call: TRBJ2-3; d_call: -; clone_size: few; cdr3_length: 16; cdr3_nt: TGTGCCAGCAGCTTAGGCAGGGGCGGCAACACAGATACGCAGTATTTT; cdr3_aa: CASSLGRGGNTDTQYF
v_call: TRBV12-3/TRBV12-4; j_call: TRBJ2-4; d_call: TRBD2; clone_size: -; cdr3_length: 15; cdr3_nt: TGTGCCAGCAGACCGGCGGGAGCGGGGAAAAACATTCAGTACTTC; cdr3_aa: CASRPAGAGKNIQYF
v_call: TRBV14; j_call: TRBJ2-7; d_call: TRBD2; clone_size: -; cdr3_length: 19; cdr3_nt: TGTGCCAGCAGCCAAGTTATGCGGTGGGGCGGGAGGTTCGCCTACGAGCAGTACTTC; cdr3_aa: CASSQVMRWGGRFAYEQYF
v_call: TRBV11-2; j_call: TRBJ2-3; d_call: -; clone_size: -; cdr3_length: 15; cdr3_nt: TGTGCCAGCAGCTTAGGGGACCTCTACACAGATACGCAGTATTTT; cdr3_aa: CASSLGDLYTDTQYF
v_call: TRBV27; j_call: TRBJ2-1; d_call: -; clone_size: many; cdr3_length: 15; cdr3_nt: TGTGCCAGCTCCACTATGGATTGGGGGCGGAATGAGCAGTTCTTC; cdr3_aa: CASSTMDWGRNEQFF
v_call: TRBV7-6; j_call: TRBJ2-3; d_call: TRBD2; clone_size: -; cdr3_length: 16; cdr3_nt: TGTGCCAGCAGCTTAGACCTGGGACTAGCGGGAGATACGCAGTATTTT; cdr3_aa: CASSLDLGLAGDTQYF
v_call: TRBV20-1; j_call: TRBJ2-5; d_call: -; clone_size: few; cdr3_length: 13; cdr3_nt: TGCAGTGCCAGGACCGTCAGGGGTGAGACCCAGTACTTC; cdr3_aa: CSARTVRGETQYF
v_call: TRBV4-1; j_call: TRBJ2-7; d_call: -; clone_size: few; cdr3_length: 17; cdr3_nt: TGCGCCAGCAGCCAAGGGAGTGGCAGGGGCAACCAGATCGAGCAGTACTTC; cdr3_aa: CASSQGSGRGNQIEQYF
v_call: TRBV11-2; j_call: TRBJ2-4; d_call: TRBD2; clone_size: few; cdr3_length: 21; cdr3_nt: TGTGCCAGCAGCTTAGGCCCGGGGAAGCGGGAGGGGCTCCTAACCAAAAACATTCAGTACTTC; cdr3_aa: CASSLGPGKREGLLTKNIQYF
v_call: TRBV7-8; j_call: TRBJ2-2; d_call: -; clone_size: few; cdr3_length: 16; cdr3_nt: TGTGCCACCCGCCCCAGTGGGAGGGGGCCCACCGGGGAGCTGTTTTTT; cdr3_aa: CATRPSGRGPTGELFF
v_call: TRBV20-1; j_call: TRBJ2-7; d_call: -; clone_size: few; cdr3_length: 12; cdr3_nt: TGCAGTGCTATGGACGACACCTACGAGCAGTACTTC; cdr3_aa: CSAMDDTYEQYF
v_call: TRBV15; j_call: TRBJ2-1; d_call: -; clone_size: few; cdr3_length: 15; cdr3_nt: TGTGCCACCAGCAGAGGTCGAAGCTCCTACAATGAGCAGTTCTTC; cdr3_aa: CATSRGRSSYNEQFF
v_call: TRBV5-1; j_call: TRBJ2-7; d_call: -; clone_size: few; cdr3_length: 15; cdr3_nt: TGCGCCAGCAGCTTGGGAAAGGCAGCTCCCTACGAGCAGTACTTC; cdr3_aa: CASSLGKAAPYEQYF
v_call: TRBV29-1; j_call: TRBJ2-7; d_call: -; clone_size: -; cdr3_length: 15; cdr3_nt: TGCAGCGTTGATTTCCGTGGGCAGGGCGTCTACGAGCAGTACTTC; cdr3_aa: CSVDFRGQGVYEQYF
v_call: TRBV4-2; j_call: TRBJ2-7; d_call: TRBD1; clone_size: -; cdr3_length: 16; cdr3_nt: TGTGCCAGCAGCCTAACGCCGGGACAGGTACCCCTCGAGCAGTACTTC; cdr3_aa: CASSLTPGQVPLEQYF
v_call: TRBV7-2; j_call: TRBJ2-6; d_call: TRBD1; clone_size: few; cdr3_length: 17; cdr3_nt: TGTGCCAGCAGGAGGACAGGGGATCGCTCTGGGGCCAACGTCCTGACTTTC; cdr3_aa: CASRRTGDRSGANVLTF
v_call: TRBV28; j_call: TRBJ1-2; d_call: TRBD1; clone_size: few; cdr3_length: 13; cdr3_nt: TGTGCCAGCACCGAGCAGGGGGCTAGAGGCTACACCTTC; cdr3_aa: CASTEQGARGYTF
v_call: TRBV20-1; j_call: TRBJ2-1; d_call: -; clone_size: few; cdr3_length: 15; cdr3_nt: TGCAGTGCTAGAGATCTCAAGGGCCCCTACAATGAGCAGTTCTTC; cdr3_aa: CSARDLKGPYNEQFF
v_call: TRBV3-1; j_call: TRBJ1-2; d_call: -; clone_size: -; cdr3_length: 14; cdr3_nt: TGTGCCAGCAGCCACATTCGCTACAGGTCCTACTACACCTTC; cdr3_aa: CASSHIRYRSYYTF
v_call: TRBV10-1; j_call: TRBJ2-2; d_call: TRBD1; clone_size: -; cdr3_length: 17; cdr3_nt: TGCGCCAGCAGTGATGCTCCGGGACAGCCTAACACCGGGGAGCTGTTTTTT; cdr3_aa: CASSDAPGQPNTGELFF
v_call: TRBV4-1; j_call: TRBJ2-5; d_call: -; clone_size: few; cdr3_length: 13; cdr3_nt: TGCGCCAGCAGCCAACAGGGTAGGGAGACCCAGTACTTC; cdr3_aa: CASSQQGRETQYF
v_call: TRBV4-1; j_call: TRBJ2-5; d_call: -; clone_size: few; cdr3_length: 16; cdr3_nt: TGCGCCAGCAGCCGTCCCTCGACAGGACTCCAAGAGACCCAGTACTTC; cdr3_aa: CASSRPSTGLQETQYF
v_call: TRBV19; j_call: TRBJ2-1; d_call: -; clone_size: -; cdr3_length: 16; cdr3_nt: TGTGCCAGTAGTATCGATCATGGTTACTCCTACAATGAGCAGTTCTTC; cdr3_aa: CASSIDHGYSYNEQFF
v_call: TRBV5-5; j_call: TRBJ2-7; d_call: TRBD2; clone_size: -; cdr3_length: 17; cdr3_nt: TGTGCCAGCAGCTTGGTTGGAGCGGGAGTCGGGCTTGACGAGCAGTACTTC; cdr3_aa: CASSLVGAGVGLDEQYF
v_call: TRBV9; j_call: TRBJ2-1; d_call: TRBD2; clone_size: -; cdr3_length: 14; cdr3_nt: TGTGCCAGCGAGAGACTAGCCTCCTACAATGAGCAGTTCTTC; cdr3_aa: CASERLASYNEQFF
v_call: TRBV29-1; j_call: TRBJ2-2; d_call: TRBD2; clone_size: few; cdr3_length: 16; cdr3_nt: TGCAGCGTTGAAGGCTTGGCGGGAGACAACACCGGGGAGCTGTTTTTT; cdr3_aa: CSVEGLAGDNTGELFF
v_call: TRBV2; j_call: TRBJ2-1; d_call: TRBD2; clone_size: -; cdr3_length: 15; cdr3_nt: TGTGCCAGCACCCCTAGTGCTAGCGGGAGAGGTGAGCAGTTCTTC; cdr3_aa: CASTPSASGRGEQFF
v_call: TRBV20-1; j_call: TRBJ2-7; d_call: -; clone_size: few; cdr3_length: 13; cdr3_nt: TGCAGTGCTAGAGATAAAGCCGGGTACGAGCAGTACTTC; cdr3_aa: CSARDKAGYEQYF
v_call: TRBV7-9; j_call: TRBJ2-1; d_call: -; clone_size: -; cdr3_length: 17; cdr3_nt: TGTGCCAGCAGCTGGAGCAAGGCTAAGAGCTCCTACAATGAGCAGTTCTTC; cdr3_aa: CASSWSKAKSSYNEQFF
v_call: TRBV5-6; j_call: TRBJ2-1; d_call: TRBD2; clone_size: few; cdr3_length: 12; cdr3_nt: TGTGCCAGCAGCTGGGCAGGGACTACGCAGTTCTTC; cdr3_aa: CASSWAGTTQFF
v_call: TRBV29-1; j_call: TRBJ1-2; d_call: TRBD1; clone_size: -; cdr3_length: 16; cdr3_nt: TGCAGCCTCAACCCCCTGGGACAGCCTCCTAACTATGGCTACACCTTC; cdr3_aa: CSLNPLGQPPNYGYTF
v_call: TRBV6-5; j_call: TRBJ1-2; d_call: TRBD1; clone_size: few; cdr3_length: 14; cdr3_nt: TGTGCCAGCAGTTACTTGACAGGGCTATATGGCTACACCTTC; cdr3_aa: CASSYLTGLYGYTF
v_call: TRBV4-2; j_call: TRBJ1-5; d_call: -; clone_size: -; cdr3_length: 16; cdr3_nt: TGTGCCAGCAGCTACACGGCCTCGACAGGCAATCAGCCCCAGCATTTT; cdr3_aa: CASSYTASTGNQPQHF
v_call: TRBV19; j_call: TRBJ2-1; d_call: -; clone_size: few; cdr3_length: 14; cdr3_nt: TGTGCCAGTAGTATATCCTCGGGTGACAATGAGCAGTTCTTC; cdr3_aa: CASSISSGDNEQFF
v_call: TRBV12-3/TRBV12-4; j_call: TRBJ1-5; d_call: -; clone_size: few; cdr3_length: 14; cdr3_nt: TGTGCCAGCAGTTTAGAGCATAGCAATCAGCCCCAGCATTTT; cdr3_aa: CASSLEHSNQPQHF
v_call: TRBV5-1; j_call: TRBJ1-6; d_call: -; clone_size: many; cdr3_length: 15; cdr3_nt: TGCGCCAGCAGCTCCGGACAGCTCCTTAATTCACCCCTCCACTTT; cdr3_aa: CASSSGQLLNSPLHF
v_call: TRBV5-1; j_call: TRBJ2-3; d_call: TRBD2; clone_size: many; cdr3_length: 17; cdr3_nt: TGCGCCAGCACCTTCTCCGGACTAGCGGTTAGCACAGATACGCAGTATTTT; cdr3_aa: CASTFSGLAVSTDTQYF
v_call: TRBV6-5; j_call: TRBJ1-5; d_call: -; clone_size: -; cdr3_length: 14; cdr3_nt: TGTGCCAGCAGTTACGCGGTGGGCAATCAGCCCCAGCATTTT; cdr3_aa: CASSYAVGNQPQHF
v_call: TRBV5-1; j_call: TRBJ1-2; d_call: -; clone_size: -; cdr3_length: 15; cdr3_nt: TGCGCCAGCAGCTTGGCTAGCGAACGGGGCTATGGCTACACCTTC; cdr3_aa: CASSLASERGYGYTF
v_call: TRBV15; j_call: TRBJ2-7; d_call: -; clone_size: -; cdr3_length: 11; cdr3_nt: TGTGCCACCAGCACCCCCCGGAAGCAGTACTTC; cdr3_aa: CATSTPRKQYF
v_call: TRBV7-2; j_call: TRBJ1-2; d_call: TRBD1; clone_size: -; cdr3_length: 15; cdr3_nt: TGTGCCAGCAGTCGTTCGGGACAGGGTGCTTATGGCTACACCTTC; cdr3_aa: CASSRSGQGAYGYTF
v_call: TRBV29-1; j_call: TRBJ2-7; d_call: -; clone_size: -; cdr3_length: 15; cdr3_nt: TGCAGCGTTGAGAGGACAGACCGACCTTCCTACGAGCAGTACTTC; cdr3_aa: CSVERTDRPSYEQYF
v_call: TRBV15; j_call: TRBJ2-1; d_call: TRBD2; clone_size: -; cdr3_length: 15; cdr3_nt: TGTGCCACCAGCAGAGTTTTGCGGGAGGAGAATGAGCAGTTCTTC; cdr3_aa: CATSRVLREENEQFF
v_call: TRBV29-1; j_call: TRBJ2-7; d_call: TRBD2; clone_size: -; cdr3_length: 13; cdr3_nt: TGCAGCGTTGGGAGCGGGAGGCCCCGGGAGCAGTACTTC; cdr3_aa: CSVGSGRPREQYF
v_call: TRBV27; j_call: TRBJ2-7; d_call: TRBD2; clone_size: -; cdr3_length: 15; cdr3_nt: TGTGCCAGCAGTGACTGGGGGGCGGGAGGGTACGAGCAGTACTTC; cdr3_aa: CASSDWGAGGYEQYF
v_call: TRBV4-1; j_call: TRBJ2-3; d_call: TRBD2; clone_size: -; cdr3_length: 16; cdr3_nt: TGCGCCAGCAGCCGCCCCGTTAGCGGGAGGGCTCTCCCGCAGTATTTT; cdr3_aa: CASSRPVSGRALPQYF
v_call: TRBV13; j_call: TRBJ2-7; d_call: -; clone_size: few; cdr3_length: 14; cdr3_nt: TGTGCCAGCAGACGAAACATACAACCAGACGAGCAGTACTTC; cdr3_aa: CASRRNIQPDEQYF
v_call: TRBV6-1; j_call: TRBJ1-1; d_call: -; clone_size: -; cdr3_length: 13; cdr3_nt: TGTGCCAGCAAACCGCCCTACACCCCTGAAGCTTTCTTT; cdr3_aa: CASKPPYTPEAFF
v_call: TRBV11-2; j_call: TRBJ2-5; d_call: -; clone_size: few; cdr3_length: 15; cdr3_nt: TGTGCCAGCAGCCCGGAAGGGACTCTTTGGGAGACCCAGTACTTC; cdr3_aa: CASSPEGTLWETQYF
v_call: TRBV4-1; j_call: TRBJ1-1; d_call: -; clone_size: -; cdr3_length: 15; cdr3_nt: TGCGCCAGCAGCCAACCGGGGAGGCGGAACACTGAAGCTTTCTTT; cdr3_aa: CASSQPGRRNTEAFF
v_call: TRBV5-1; j_call: TRBJ2-7; d_call: TRBD1; clone_size: -; cdr3_length: 14; cdr3_nt: TGCGCCAGCAGCGTTCGACAGGGGAACAGGGAGCAGTACTTC; cdr3_aa: CASSVRQGNREQYF
v_call: TRBV5-1; j_call: TRBJ2-7; d_call: TRBD1; clone_size: few; cdr3_length: 17; cdr3_nt: TGCGCCAGCAGCGGCCGGGACAGGGTAGCTAAACGGTACGAGCAGTACTTC; cdr3_aa: CASSGRDRVAKRYEQYF
v_call: TRBV6-4; j_call: TRBJ1-1; d_call: -; clone_size: many; cdr3_length: 13; cdr3_nt: TGTGCCAGCAGGAGGCGGGAGGACACTGAAGCTTTCTTT; cdr3_aa: CASRRREDTEAFF